This T cell receptor beta chain was obtained from a study of cytomegalovirus exposure and HLA in healthy donors. The data were produced by immunoSEQ multiplex PCR, yet TCRdb's version contains in-frame clones alone and is incomplete. The table records about 160,000 clones, about 86% of them present only once. The receptor comes from a woman under 40 in good health and CMV-seronegative. The sequenced material came from PBMCs.

CDR3 nucleotides: TGTGCCATCAGCACCCCCGGGCGGGAAGCGTTCTTC. Protein sequence: CAISTPGREAFF. The rearrangement uses TRBV10-3 and TRBJ2-1; a weak D match, TRBD2 (6 bases). The germline gives CDR1 ENHRY, CDR2 SYGVKD. The CDR3 contains 12 residues. With 6 bases removed from V and 15 bases from J, the gap between germline ends came to 18 bases.